The 2 T cell receptor beta chains listed next were all sequenced from one sample in a study of blood T cell repertoires in COVID-19. TCRdb's copy holds only in-frame clones and misses some; the assay was immunoSEQ multiplex PCR. The sample lists approximately 200,000 clones, around 87% occurring once. The specimen was PBMCs or T cells enriched from blood (not recorded which). These receptors were obtained from a young woman who had recovered from COVID-19.

CDR3 protein: CASPPQGMGTEAFF. For the CDR3, the DNA is TGTGCCAGCCCCCCCCAGGGCATGGGCACTGAAGCTTTCTTT. V is TRBV7-2 and J is TRBJ1-1; tentative D call: TRBD1 (5 bases). The CDR3 runs 14 residues. Trimming removed 8 bases from V and 4 bases from J, with 17 bases in between. Germline-derived CDR1 and CDR2 are SGHTA and FQGNSA. Filled out from reference TRBV7-2 and TRBJ1-1, the complete variable domain reads GAGVSQSPSNKVTEKGKDVELRCDPISGHTALYWYRQSLGQGLEFLIYFQGNSAPDKSGLPSDRFSAERTGGSVSTLTIQRTQQEDSAVYLCASPPQGMGTEAFFGQGTRLTVV.

This clone has a count of ten or more. The chain has TRBV7-2 and TRBJ1-2; D is uncertain. Trimming shortened V by 5 bases and J by 4 bases, and 14 bases separated the two germline ends. This CDR3 contains 14 residues. In germline, CDR1 is SGHTA, CDR2 FQGNSA. The CDR3 sequence is CASSHQAGAYGYTF. The CDR3 DNA is TGTGCCAGCAGCCACCAGGCGGGCGCCTATGGCTACACCTTC.